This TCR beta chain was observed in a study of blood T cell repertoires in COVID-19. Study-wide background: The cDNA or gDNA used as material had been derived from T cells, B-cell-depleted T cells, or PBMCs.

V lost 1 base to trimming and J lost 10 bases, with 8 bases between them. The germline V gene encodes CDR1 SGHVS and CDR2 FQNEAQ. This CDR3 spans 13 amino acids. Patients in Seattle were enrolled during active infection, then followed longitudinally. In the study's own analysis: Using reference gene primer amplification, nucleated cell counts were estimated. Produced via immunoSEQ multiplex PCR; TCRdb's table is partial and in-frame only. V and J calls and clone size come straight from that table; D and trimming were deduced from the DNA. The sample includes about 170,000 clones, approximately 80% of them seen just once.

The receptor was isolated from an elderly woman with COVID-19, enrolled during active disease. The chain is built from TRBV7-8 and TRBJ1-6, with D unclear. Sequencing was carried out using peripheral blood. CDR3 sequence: CASSLESRSPLHF. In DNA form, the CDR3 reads TGTGCCAGCAGCTTAGAATCTCGGTCACCCCTCCACTTT.